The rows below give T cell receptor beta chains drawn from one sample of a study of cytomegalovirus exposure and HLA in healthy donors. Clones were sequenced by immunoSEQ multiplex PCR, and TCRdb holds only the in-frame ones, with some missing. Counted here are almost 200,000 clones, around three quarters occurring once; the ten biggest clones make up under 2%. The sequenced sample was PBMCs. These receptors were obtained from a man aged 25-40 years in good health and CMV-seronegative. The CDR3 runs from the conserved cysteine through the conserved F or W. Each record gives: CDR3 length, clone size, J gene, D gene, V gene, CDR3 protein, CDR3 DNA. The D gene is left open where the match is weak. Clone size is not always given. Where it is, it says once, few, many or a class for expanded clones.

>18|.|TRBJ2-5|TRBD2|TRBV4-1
CASSQDRVVAGKLETQYF
TGCGCCAGCAGCCAAGATAGGGTGGTAGCGGGAAAATTGGAGACCCAGTACTTC
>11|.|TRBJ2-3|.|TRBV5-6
CASSSGLIQYF
TGTGCCAGCAGCAGCGGACTGATCCAGTATTTT
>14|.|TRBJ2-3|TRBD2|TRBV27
CASGTSGLRYTQYF
TGTGCCAGCGGAACTAGCGGCCTTAGGTATACGCAGTATTTT
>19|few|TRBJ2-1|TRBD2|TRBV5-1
CASSLAVPGLAESYNEQFF
TGCGCCAGCAGCTTGGCAGTACCGGGACTAGCGGAATCCTACAATGAGCAGTTCTTC
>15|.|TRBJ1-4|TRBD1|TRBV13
CASSGGQGINEKLFF
TGTGCCAGCAGCGGTGGACAGGGGATAAATGAAAAACTGTTTTTT
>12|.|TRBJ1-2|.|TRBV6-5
CASRPPGLDYTF
TGTGCCAGCAGACCTCCGGGGTTGGACTACACCTTC
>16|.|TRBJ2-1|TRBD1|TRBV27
CASTAAQGAVINEQFF
TGTGCCAGCACCGCAGCACAGGGGGCGGTTATTAATGAGCAGTTCTTC
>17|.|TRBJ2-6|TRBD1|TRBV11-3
CASSRRDRGSGANVLTF
TGTGCCAGCAGCAGACGGGACAGGGGATCTGGGGCCAACGTCCTGACTTTC
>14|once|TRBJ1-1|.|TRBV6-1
CASSERAGNTEAFF
TGTGCCAGCAGCGAACGAGCGGGGAACACTGAAGCTTTCTTT
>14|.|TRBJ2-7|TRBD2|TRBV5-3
CARSLTGGFGEQYF
TGTGCCAGAAGCTTGACGGGGGGATTCGGAGAGCAGTACTTC
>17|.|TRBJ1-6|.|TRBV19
CASSMRQASSYNSPLHF
TGTGCCAGTAGTATGCGACAGGCTAGCTCCTATAATTCACCCCTCCACTTT
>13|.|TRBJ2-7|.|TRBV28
CASSQTPSYEQYF
TGTGCCAGCAGCCAGACTCCCTCCTACGAGCAGTACTTC
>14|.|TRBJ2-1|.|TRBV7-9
CASSLVVGAGEQFF
TGTGCCAGCAGCTTAGTGGTAGGGGCAGGTGAGCAGTTCTTC
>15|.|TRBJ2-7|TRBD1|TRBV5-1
CASSSAGQGSNEQYF
TGCGCCAGCAGCTCGGCGGGACAGGGCAGCAACGAGCAGTACTTC
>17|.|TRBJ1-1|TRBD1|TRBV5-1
CASSRSGTGAQNTEAFF
TGCGCCAGCAGCAGGTCCGGGACAGGGGCCCAGAACACTGAAGCTTTCTTT
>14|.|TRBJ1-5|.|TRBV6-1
CAGKDSYSNQPQHF
TGTGCCGGAAAAGACAGTTATAGCAATCAGCCCCAGCATTTT
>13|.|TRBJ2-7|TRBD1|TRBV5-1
CASSLGQGWEQYF
TGCGCCAGCAGCTTGGGACAGGGGTGGGAGCAGTACTTC
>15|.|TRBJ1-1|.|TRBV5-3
CARSLGRQQNTEAFF
TGTGCCAGAAGCTTGGGGCGGCAGCAGAACACTGAAGCTTTCTTT
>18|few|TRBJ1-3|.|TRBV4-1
CASSQAWVRRGSGNTIYF
TGCGCCAGCAGCCAAGCGTGGGTGAGAAGGGGCTCAGGAAACACCATATATTTT
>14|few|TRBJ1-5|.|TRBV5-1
CASSLDVGLQPQHF
TGCGCCAGCAGCTTGGATGTGGGGCTTCAGCCCCAGCATTTT
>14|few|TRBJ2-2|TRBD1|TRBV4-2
CASSQAAGGGELFF
TGTGCCAGCAGCCAAGCAGCAGGGGGCGGGGAGCTGTTTTTT
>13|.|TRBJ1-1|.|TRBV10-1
CASSARGTTEAFF
TGCGCCAGCAGTGCCCGGGGAACTACTGAAGCTTTCTTT
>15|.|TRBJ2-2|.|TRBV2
CASSEDRAVPGELFF
TGTGCCAGCAGTGAAGACAGGGCTGTACCCGGGGAGCTGTTTTTT
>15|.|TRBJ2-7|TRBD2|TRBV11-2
CASSFGTSATYEQYF
TGTGCCAGCAGCTTCGGGACTAGCGCCACCTACGAGCAGTACTTC
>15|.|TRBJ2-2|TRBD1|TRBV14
CASSPRTGVTGELFF
TGTGCCAGCAGTCCAAGGACAGGGGTCACCGGGGAGCTGTTTTTT
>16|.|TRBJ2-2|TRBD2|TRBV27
CASISSGSSRGGELFF
TGTGCCAGCATTTCTAGCGGGAGCTCTCGTGGCGGGGAGCTGTTTTTT
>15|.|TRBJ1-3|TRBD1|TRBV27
CASSSDRGMGNTIYF
TGTGCCAGCAGTTCGGACAGGGGCATGGGGAACACCATATATTTT
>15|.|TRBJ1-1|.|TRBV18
CASSPMGGRNTEAFF
TGTGCCAGCTCACCAATGGGGGGTAGGAACACTGAAGCTTTCTTT
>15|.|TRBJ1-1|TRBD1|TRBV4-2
CASSQHDRVLTEAFF
TGTGCCAGCAGCCAACATGACAGGGTATTGACTGAAGCTTTCTTT
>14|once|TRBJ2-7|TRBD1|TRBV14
CASSQWTGLFEQYF
TGTGCCAGCAGCCAGTGGACAGGTCTCTTTGAGCAGTACTTC
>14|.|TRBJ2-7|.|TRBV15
CATSRESTLSEQYF
TGTGCCACCAGCAGAGAAAGTACTCTCTCCGAGCAGTACTTC
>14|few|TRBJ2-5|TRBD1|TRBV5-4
CASSSPTGVETQYF
TGTGCCAGCAGCTCACCGACAGGGGTAGAGACCCAGTACTTC
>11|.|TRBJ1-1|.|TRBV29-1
CSVGRQGGAFF
TGCAGCGTTGGTCGGCAGGGAGGAGCTTTCTTT
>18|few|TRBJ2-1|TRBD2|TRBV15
CATTPFNLREGRQNEQFF
TGTGCCACCACCCCGTTTAATTTGCGGGAGGGCCGACAGAATGAGCAGTTCTTC
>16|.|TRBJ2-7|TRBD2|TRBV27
CASSLTSGGLTYEQYF
TGTGCCAGCAGTTTAACTAGCGGGGGACTAACCTACGAGCAGTACTTC
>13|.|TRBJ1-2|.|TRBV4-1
CASSQLGVGGYTF
TGCGCCAGCAGCCAACTCGGGGTTGGCGGCTACACCTTC
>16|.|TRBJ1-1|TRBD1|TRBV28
CASPPEGRRGQSEAFF
TGTGCCAGCCCACCGGAGGGGCGCAGGGGGCAAAGTGAAGCTTTCTTT
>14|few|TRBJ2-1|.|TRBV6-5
CASSYGFPGAEQFF
TGTGCCAGCAGTTACGGGTTCCCGGGAGCTGAGCAGTTCTTC
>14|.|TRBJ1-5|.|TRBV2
CASSEQGSNQPQHF
TGTGCCAGCAGTGAGCAGGGAAGCAATCAGCCCCAGCATTTT
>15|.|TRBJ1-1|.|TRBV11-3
CASSLSRQGNTEAFF
TGTGCCAGCAGCTTATCTCGTCAGGGGAACACTGAAGCTTTCTTT
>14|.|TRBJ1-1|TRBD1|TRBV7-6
CASSDGTASPEAFF
TGTGCCAGCAGCGACGGGACAGCCTCTCCTGAAGCTTTCTTT
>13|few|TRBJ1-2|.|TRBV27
CASRPTAHYGYTF
TGTGCCAGCAGACCGACAGCGCACTATGGCTACACCTTC
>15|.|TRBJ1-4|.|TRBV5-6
CASSPPGGSNEKLFF
TGTGCCAGCAGCCCACCGGGTGGCTCTAATGAAAAACTGTTTTTT
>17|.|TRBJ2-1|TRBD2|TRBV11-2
CASSLALFTSGKNEQFF
TGTGCCAGCAGCTTAGCCCTATTTACTAGCGGGAAAAATGAGCAGTTCTTC
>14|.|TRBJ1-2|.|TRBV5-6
CASSLIQANYGYTF
TGTGCCAGCAGCTTGATCCAGGCTAACTATGGCTACACCTTC